Shown below are 3 T cell receptor beta chains from a single sample sequenced in a study of blood T cell repertoires in COVID-19. Profiled with immunoSEQ multiplex PCR; TCRdb holds only in-frame clones, not every one. The data contain 250,000 to 300,000 clones, approximately 87% of them singletons. The sequenced material came from peripheral blood. The receptors shown here come from a man aged 60-69 years who had recovered from COVID-19.

The J gene is TRBJ1-2, the V gene TRBV12-3 or TRBV12-4; D not certain. CDR3 length equals 12 residues. V lost 6 bases and J 4 bases, leaving 9 bases between the germline ends. CDR3 loop: CASREQIYGYTF. In DNA, the CDR3 is TGTGCCAGCAGAGAACAAATCTATGGCTACACCTTC.

The rearrangement links TRBV6-5 to TRBJ2-7; 11 nucleotides agree with TRBD1. This CDR3 is 14 amino acids long. Germline V gene data show CDR1 as MNHEY and CDR2 as SVGAGI. V lost 6 bases and J lost 4; bases outside the gene matches: 5. CDR3: CASRLGQGAYEQYF. CDR3 sequence (DNA): TGTGCCAGCAGACTAGGACAGGGGGCTTACGAGCAGTACTTC.

The chain combines TRBV6-5 with TRBJ1-4; maybe TRBD1 (6 bases). The ends were cut back, 6 bases at V and 8 bases at J, with 19 bases in the middle. This CDR3 region has 15 residues. Germline V gene data show CDR1 as MNHEY and CDR2 as SVGAGI. The CDR3 nucleotides read TGTGCCAGCAGCTACGGTACAGGGCTAGAGGAAAAACTGTTTTTT. It is translated as CASSYGTGLEEKLFF.